This TCR beta chain derives from a study of blood T cell repertoires in COVID-19. At the level of the study: PBMCs, B-cell-depleted T cells, or T cells provided the cDNA or gDNA that made up the material.

Per the original methods: Reference gene primer amplification in the assay estimated nucleated cell counts. Sequenced by immunoSEQ multiplex PCR; TCRdb stores in-frame clones only, minus some. V and J calls and clone size follow that table, whereas D and trimming were derived from the DNA. This sample has more than 250,000 clones, with under 90% found just once. Before being deemed recovered, Cohort 3 donors had two negative PCRs, clearance, or symptom resolution. Germline V gene sequence: CDR1 SGHTA, CDR2 FQGNSA. V was pared by 2 bases and J by 9 bases, with 5 bases between. This CDR3 has 11 residues.

J is TRBJ2-1 and V is TRBV7-2; D is unclear. The receptor's source is a woman aged 18-30 years who had recovered from COVID-19. Sequenced: PBMCs or T cells enriched from blood (not recorded which). CDR3 amino acids: CASSLSGEQFF. CDR3 DNA sequence: TGTGCCAGCAGCTTATCGGGTGAGCAGTTCTTC.